This entry lists 30 T cell receptor beta chains sequenced from one sample in a study of vaccination effects on CD4 cells after COVID-19. Clones were sequenced by immunoSEQ multiplex PCR, and TCRdb holds only the in-frame ones, with some missing. The sample shows about 16,000 clones, about 78% of them seen only once. Before sequencing, viral peptide pools were used by the ViraFEST assay to expand antigen-specific CD4+ T cells. Having been cultured for approximately ten days, the cells underwent CD4+ T cell isolation. As their vaccination, participants received two doses of either BNT162b2 or mRNA-1273. These receptors are not linked to any known antigen. Source: CD4+ T cells from PBMCs cultured with HCoV-NL63 spike peptides, taken after COVID-19 vaccination. The receptors derive from a human donor who received a COVID-19 vaccine.

The chain joins TRBV11-3 to TRBJ1-1, with no clear D. Germline CDR1 and CDR2: SGHNT and YENEEA. The CDR3 spans 13 residues. Trimming left V 2 bases short and J 1 base short, with 5 bases between. This CDR3 is CASSLSPNTEAFF. The CDR3 DNA sequence: TGTGCCAGCAGCTTAAGCCCGAACACTGAAGCTTTCTTT.

The CDR3 is CASSHGTANSPLHF. The CDR3 nucleotides read TGTGCCAGCAGCCATGGGACCGCTAATTCACCCCTCCACTTT. The chain recombines TRBV3-1 (or the pseudogene TRBV3-2) with TRBJ1-6, with a tentative D call TRBD1 (5 bases). CDR1 and CDR2 from the germline V gene are LGHDT and YNNKEL (reference sequence). Trimming left V 3 bases short and J 6 bases short, with 9 bases between. The CDR3 is 14 residues long.

This chain's CDR3 is CASSVEAGVDEQFF. The CDR3 nucleotides are TGTGCCAGCAGCGTAGAAGCGGGAGTTGATGAGCAGTTCTTC. The chain carries TRBV9 and TRBJ2-1, with 8 bases aligning to TRBD2. This CDR3 has 14 amino acids. Germline V gene data show CDR1 as SGDLS and CDR2 as YYNGEE. Trimming took 0 bases from V and 8 from J; bases not matched to a gene: 4.

The rearrangement joins TRBV7-9 to TRBJ2-7, with D hard to call. There are 16 residues in the CDR3. Germline CDR1 is SEHNR and CDR2 is FQNEAQ (reference sequence). Trimming took off 1 base at V and 3 bases at J, with 16 bases between the two ends. The CDR3 DNA follows: TGTGCCAGCAGCTTAGTATGGGCAGCGAATAACTACGAGCAGTACTTC. It specifies CASSLVWAANNYEQYF. Full variable domain (missing parts from reference TRBV7-9 and TRBJ2-7): DTGVSQNPRHKITKRGQNVTFRCDPISEHNRLYWYRQTLGQGPEFLTYFQNEAQLEKSRLLSDRFSAERPKGSFSTLEIQRTEQGDSAMYLCASSLVWAANNYEQYFGPGTRLTVT.

The chain has TRBV6-5 and TRBJ1-6; D gene unclear. V lost 8 bases and J 5 bases, leaving 16 bases between the germline ends. Per germline, CDR1 MNHEY and CDR2 SVGAGI. The CDR3 contains 15 residues. Here the CDR3 reads CASQRSQVNNSPLHF. The CDR3, as DNA: TGTGCCAGCCAACGAAGTCAGGTCAATAATTCACCCCTCCACTTT.

This chain joins TRBV12-3 or TRBV12-4 and TRBJ1-1; no clear D. The CDR3 covers 12 residues. V dropped 3 bases and J dropped 10 bases, with 12 bases sitting between them. The CDR3 DNA reads as TGTGCCAGCAGTTTTATGGGGAGAAGAGCTTTCTTT. This translates into CASSFMGRRAFF.

The chain carries TRBV12-5 and TRBJ1-3; maybe TRBD1 (5 bases). The CDR3 is 15 amino acids. Germline CDR1 LGHNT, CDR2 FRNRAP. V was clipped by 5 bases and J by 4 bases, with 15 bases between them. CDR3 amino acids: CASGPSGTRGNTIYF. The CDR3 bases are TGTGCTAGTGGTCCGTCCGGGACGAGGGGAAACACCATATATTTT.

With regard to this clone: Distinct nucleotide sequences in the sample also encode this CDR3. This chain uses TRBV4-3 with TRBJ1-6; D gene ambiguous. Germline V gives CDR1 LGHNA, CDR2 YSLEER. Trimming shortened V by 0 bases and J by 2 bases, and 8 bases separated the two germline ends. The CDR3 covers 16 residues. CDR3 coding DNA: TGCGCCAGCAGCCAAGAATCCAGGCCCTATAATTCACCCCTCCACTTT. Its translation: CASSQESRPYNSPLHF.

This rearrangement joins TRBV5-4 to TRBJ1-3, with D unresolved. The V gene lost 1 base and the J gene lost 6 bases, with 11 bases spanning the gap. The CDR3 has 14 amino acids. Germline CDR1 and CDR2: SGHNT and YYREEE (reference sequence). CDR3: CASSLKGGQNTIYF. In DNA, the CDR3 is TGTGCCAGCAGCTTGAAGGGTGGGCAAAACACCATATATTTT.

The chain uses TRBV4-1 and TRBJ2-3, with TRBD2 matching over 10 bases. CDR1 is MGHRA, CDR2 YSYEKL, per germline. The CDR3 loop spans 17 amino acids. Trimming removed 0 bases from V and 4 bases from J; junction bases left unmatched: 7. The CDR3 spells CASSQDKRGGPPDTQYF. In nucleotides, the CDR3 is TGCGCCAGCAGCCAAGATAAGCGGGGGGGCCCCCCAGATACGCAGTATTTT.

A few counts support this clone. The chain links TRBV2 to TRBJ1-1; 7 bases are a match to TRBD1. CDR3 length equals 12 residues. The junction had 5 bases not matched to a gene; V was cut back by 6 bases and J by 7 bases. Germline V lookup: CDR1 SNHLY, CDR2 FYNNEI. CDR3 sequence (DNA): TGTGCCAGCAGCACGACAGGGTTTGAAGCTTTCTTT. Protein sequence: CASSTTGFEAFF.

The rearrangement uses TRBV28 and TRBJ1-5; D is ambiguous. This CDR3 comprises 11 residues. Germline assignment: CDR1 MDHEN and CDR2 SYDVKM. Trimming removed 6 bases at V and 3 bases at J, with 3 bases between. This chain's CDR3 is CASSPNQPQHF. CDR3 nucleotides: TGTGCCAGCAGCCCCAATCAGCCCCAGCATTTT. The full variable domain, its missing parts supplied by reference TRBV28 and TRBJ1-5, is DVKVTQSSRYLVKRTGEKVFLECVQDMDHENMFWYRQDPGLGLRLIYFSYDVKMKEKGDIPEGYSVSREKKERFSLILESASTNQTSMYLCASSPNQPQHFGDGTRLSIL.

This clone was observed a handful of times. The rearrangement uses TRBV6-2 or TRBV6-3 and TRBJ2-2, with 9 bases identical to TRBD2. The V gene's germline CDR1 is MNHEY and CDR2 SVGEGT. The CDR3 spans 16 residues. J gave up 4 bases and V 2 bases, and 5 bases lay outside the gene matches. The CDR3 DNA follows: TGTGCCAGCAGTTACGTGGCGGGAGGGCCCACCGGGGAGCTGTTTTTT. Its protein is CASSYVAGGPTGELFF.

This clone showed up just a few times. The J gene is TRBJ2-5, the V gene TRBV11-2; D not resolved. The CDR3 sequence is 13 residues long. Germline V CDR1 and CDR2: SGHAT, FQNNGV. Trimming took off 0 bases at V and 4 bases at J, with 6 bases between the two ends. This CDR3 is CASSLERAETQYF. CDR3 nucleotide sequence: TGTGCCAGCAGCTTAGAAAGGGCAGAGACCCAGTACTTC.

The chain uses TRBV2 and TRBJ1-1, with TRBD1 matching over 7 bases. The CDR3 is made up of 16 amino acids. Germline CDR1 and CDR2: SNHLY and FYNNEI. Trimming cost V 4 bases and J 0 bases; bases outside gene matches: 8. Here the CDR3 reads CASSGSGGVMNTEAFF. The CDR3, as DNA: TGTGCCAGCAGTGGATCAGGGGGGGTCATGAACACTGAAGCTTTCTTT.

This clone was seen only a few times. The J gene is TRBJ1-2, the V gene TRBV30; a possible D gene is TRBD1 (6 bases). The CDR3 consists of 10 residues. With 8 bases removed from V and 8 bases from J, the gap between germline ends came to 12 bases. Germline CDR1 and CDR2: GTSNPN and SVGIG (reference sequence). As DNA, the CDR3 is TGTGCCCTGGGGGCGGGAGGCTACACCTTC. Translation: CALGAGGYTF.

In its sample, this clone was seen once. The V call is TRBV4-1, the J call TRBJ2-2; 9 bases fit TRBD1. V dropped 3 bases and J dropped 3; count of bases not matched to a gene: 5. This CDR3 is built from 16 residues. In germline, CDR1 is MGHRA, CDR2 YSYEKL. The CDR3 is CASSHGQGFYTGELFF. The CDR3 DNA follows: TGCGCCAGCAGCCATGGACAGGGGTTTTACACCGGGGAGCTGTTTTTT.

This clone was counted a few times. The chain links TRBV19 to TRBJ1-1; D remains ambiguous. CDR3 length equals 15 residues. Germline-derived CDR1 and CDR2 are LNHDA and SQIVND (reference sequence). V was shortened by 7 bases and J by 0 bases, with 15 bases between the two germline ends. The CDR3 loop is CASTPMSDVNTEAFF. CDR3 bases: TGTGCCAGTACCCCAATGAGTGATGTGAACACTGAAGCTTTCTTT.

The V and J genes are TRBV6-1 and TRBJ1-5, with 9 bases identical to TRBD1. This CDR3 is built from 16 residues. Germline V gives CDR1 MNHNS, CDR2 SASEGT. Trimming removed 3 bases from V and 5 bases from J; junction bases left unmatched: 8. The CDR3 DNA reads TGTGCCAGCAGTGATTTCTCAGGGACAGGGTATCAGCCCCAGCATTTT. It is translated as CASSDFSGTGYQPQHF.

The chain couples TRBV15 to TRBJ2-7; 13 nucleotides match TRBD2. This CDR3 has 15 residues. Germline lookup yields CDR1 LNHNV and CDR2 YYDKDF (reference sequence). V shed 0 bases and J 11 bases; nucleotides not matched to a gene: 7. DNA of the CDR3: TGTGCCACCAGCAGAGAATGGACTAGCGGGAGTCGGAAGTACTTC. Translating gives CATSREWTSGSRKYF.

The rearrangement links TRBV6-5 to TRBJ1-5; D is unresolved. This CDR3 is 11 amino acids long. CDR1 MNHEY and CDR2 SVGAGI come from the germline V gene. The V end was cut by 6 bases, the J end by 4 bases, with 4 bases between. CDR3 protein: CASRANQPQHF. CDR3 DNA: TGTGCCAGCAGGGCGAATCAGCCCCAGCATTTT.

Only one count was recorded for this clone. This chain joins TRBV4-3 and TRBJ1-2; D ambiguous. CDR1 is LGHNA and CDR2 is YSLEER in the germline V gene. Trimming left V 0 bases short and J 6 bases short, with 11 bases between. This CDR3 has 14 amino acids. The DNA of the CDR3 is TGCGCCAGCAGCCAAGATCGGCCAGGAAATGGCTACACCTTC. It is translated as CASSQDRPGNGYTF.

The chain combines TRBV19 with TRBJ1-1; tentatively, D is TRBD1 (5 bases). Deletions cut 4 bases from V and 4 bases from J, with 10 bases between. The CDR3 is made up of 13 amino acids. Germline V gene sequence: CDR1 LNHDA, CDR2 SQIVND (reference sequence). The CDR3 protein is CASSTGLSTEAFF. As DNA, the CDR3 is TGTGCCAGTAGTACAGGGTTGAGCACTGAAGCTTTCTTT.

The genes are TRBV6-5 and TRBJ2-3; 9 bases are a match to TRBD2. CDR3 length: 13 amino acids. Germline V gene sequence: CDR1 MNHEY, CDR2 SVGAGI. V lost 8 bases to trimming and J lost 6 bases; unmatched junction nucleotides: 6. In nucleotides, the CDR3 is TGTGCCAGCGGGCGGGGGGGCCGGGATACGCAGTATTTT. Its translation: CASGRGGRDTQYF.

This clone rates as large (0.1 to 1%). Other nucleotide sequences from this sample produce the same CDR3. The rearrangement uses TRBV6-6 and TRBJ1-3, with D hard to call. Germline V gene lookup returns CDR1 MNHNY and CDR2 SVGAGI (reference sequence). The CDR3 totals 12 residues. Trimming took 5 bases from V and 4 from J, leaving 6 bases between them. CDR3 residues: CASSAPGNTIYF. The CDR3 DNA sequence: TGTGCCAGCAGTGCCCCGGGAAACACCATATATTTT.

The genes are TRBV6-4 and TRBJ1-2; no firm D call. Germline V gene sequence: CDR1 MRHNA, CDR2 SNTAGT. CDR3 length equals 13 residues. Trimming removed 3 bases from V and 11 bases from J, with 16 bases in between. In DNA form, the CDR3 reads TGTGCCAGCAGTGAAGGACTAAAGATGGGTTACACCTTC. Translating it yields CASSEGLKMGYTF.

This chain joins TRBV2 and TRBJ2-1; D unresolved. The CDR3 contains 11 residues. The germline V gene encodes CDR1 SNHLY and CDR2 FYNNEI. V gave up 4 bases and J gave up 5 bases, with 3 bases separating them. The CDR3 sequence is CASSGHNEQFF. The DNA for the CDR3 is TGTGCCAGCAGTGGGCACAATGAGCAGTTCTTC.

The genes are TRBV7-2 and TRBJ2-2; D uncertain. Trimming cost V 2 bases and J 0 bases, with 13 bases left between them. CDR1 is SGHTA and CDR2 is FQGNSA in the germline V gene. This CDR3 has 17 amino acids. CDR3 loop: CASSLSQSNANTGELFF. In DNA form, the CDR3 reads TGTGCCAGCAGCTTAAGCCAGTCGAACGCGAACACCGGGGAGCTGTTTTTT.

J is TRBJ1-2 and V is TRBV29-1; D is undetermined. Germline CDR1 SQVTM, CDR2 ANQGSEA. Trimming took 4 bases from V and 8 from J, leaving 11 bases between them. This CDR3 contains 11 residues. CDR3 sequence reads: CSVASPRGYTF. The CDR3 DNA is TGCAGCGTTGCCAGCCCTAGGGGCTACACCTTC. The full variable domain, with the rest looked up from reference TRBV29-1 and TRBJ1-2, is SAVISQKPSRDICQRGTSLTIQCQVDSQVTMMFWYRQQPGQSLTLIATANQGSEATYESGFVIDKFPISRPNLTFSTLTVSNMSPEDSSIYLCSVASPRGYTFGSGTRLTVV.

The chain recombines TRBV28 with TRBJ1-2; D is perhaps TRBD1 (5 bases). Trimming took 7 bases from V and 4 from J, leaving 13 bases between them. The germline V gene has CDR1 MDHEN and CDR2 SYDVKM. The CDR3 is 13 amino acids. CDR3 sequence: CASMLGPSYGYTF. The CDR3 nucleotides read TGTGCCAGCATGCTGGGGCCGAGCTATGGCTACACCTTC.